This is a list of T cell receptor beta chains from one sample in a study of cytomegalovirus exposure and HLA in healthy donors. Some clones are missing from TCRdb's copy, which holds only in-frame ones; the method was immunoSEQ multiplex PCR. Of around 71,000 clones in the sample, just under 95% were seen once. Sequenced sample: PBMCs. All receptors come from a man younger than 30 in good health and CMV-seropositive. CDR3s include the opening cysteine and the closing phenylalanine or tryptophan. Fields, in order: V gene, J gene, clone size, CDR3 protein. Clone sizes are given selectively: once, few, many, or a class where the clone is expanded.

v_gene: TRBV9
j_gene: TRBJ2-3
abundance: .
CDR3aa: CASSVGPSGRSTDTQYF

v_gene: TRBV7-9
j_gene: TRBJ2-7
abundance: .
CDR3aa: CASSRDRYEQYF

v_gene: TRBV19
j_gene: TRBJ2-5
abundance: .
CDR3aa: CASSISSQETQYF

v_gene: TRBV4-1
j_gene: TRBJ2-4
abundance: .
CDR3aa: CASSQGPAEAKNIQYF

v_gene: TRBV29-1
j_gene: TRBJ1-2
abundance: .
CDR3aa: CSVDRGPYYGYTF

v_gene: TRBV27
j_gene: TRBJ1-6
abundance: .
CDR3aa: CASSLSGQSSYNSPLHF

v_gene: TRBV5-6
j_gene: TRBJ2-4
abundance: .
CDR3aa: CASRRQGAAKNIQYF

v_gene: TRBV28
j_gene: TRBJ2-7
abundance: .
CDR3aa: CASSLFSVSAYEQYF

v_gene: TRBV6-6
j_gene: TRBJ1-5
abundance: .
CDR3aa: CASSYATTGNQPQHF

v_gene: TRBV4-2
j_gene: TRBJ2-1
abundance: once
CDR3aa: CASSQGQWGGSYNEQFF

v_gene: TRBV15
j_gene: TRBJ1-1
abundance: .
CDR3aa: CATSRGTRNTEAFF

v_gene: TRBV15
j_gene: TRBJ2-5
abundance: .
CDR3aa: CATSRGNQQAGETQYF

v_gene: TRBV5-6
j_gene: TRBJ2-4
abundance: .
CDR3aa: CASSLGQGNIQYF

v_gene: TRBV2
j_gene: TRBJ1-6
abundance: .
CDR3aa: CASVGRSYNSPLHF

v_gene: TRBV7-2
j_gene: TRBJ2-2
abundance: .
CDR3aa: CASRKPGHGTEGELFF

v_gene: TRBV5-6
j_gene: TRBJ2-1
abundance: once
CDR3aa: CASSFYVPRYVDEQFF

v_gene: TRBV30
j_gene: TRBJ1-5
abundance: .
CDR3aa: CAWSEPYYSNQPQHF

v_gene: TRBV6-1
j_gene: TRBJ2-3
abundance: .
CDR3aa: CASSDYAGPDTQYF

v_gene: TRBV5-4
j_gene: TRBJ2-1
abundance: .
CDR3aa: CASSLALAGDNEQFF

v_gene: TRBV29-1
j_gene: TRBJ1-1
abundance: .
CDR3aa: CSFWGISGTGTEAFF

v_gene: TRBV5-4
j_gene: TRBJ1-1
abundance: .
CDR3aa: CASSDPGQGDNEAFF

v_gene: TRBV6-6
j_gene: TRBJ2-3
abundance: .
CDR3aa: CASTLRLGTDTQYF

v_gene: TRBV2
j_gene: TRBJ2-5
abundance: .
CDR3aa: CASSPGQSQETQYF

v_gene: TRBV5-6
j_gene: TRBJ1-1
abundance: .
CDR3aa: CASSLLGPYPEAFF

v_gene: TRBV7-2
j_gene: TRBJ1-2
abundance: .
CDR3aa: CASSLATSYGYTF

v_gene: TRBV19
j_gene: TRBJ1-5
abundance: .
CDR3aa: CASMGRVQPQHF

v_gene: TRBV7-9
j_gene: TRBJ2-1
abundance: .
CDR3aa: CASSPTATSSYNEQFF

v_gene: TRBV5-1
j_gene: TRBJ2-7
abundance: .
CDR3aa: CASSPGTGGYEQYF

v_gene: TRBV6-1
j_gene: TRBJ2-3
abundance: .
CDR3aa: CASSELAGADTQYF

v_gene: TRBV9
j_gene: TRBJ2-3
abundance: .
CDR3aa: CASNLGGAPTDTQYF

v_gene: TRBV30
j_gene: TRBJ1-6
abundance: .
CDR3aa: CATDRTGFNSPLHF

v_gene: TRBV9
j_gene: TRBJ2-5
abundance: .
CDR3aa: CASSVGISGSRETQYF

v_gene: TRBV7-2
j_gene: TRBJ2-6
abundance: .
CDR3aa: CASSRQGSGANVLTF

v_gene: TRBV19
j_gene: TRBJ2-1
abundance: .
CDR3aa: CASSTGTGLGREQFF

v_gene: TRBV4-1
j_gene: TRBJ1-4
abundance: .
CDR3aa: CASSQDAGTNEKLFF

v_gene: TRBV27
j_gene: TRBJ1-5
abundance: .
CDR3aa: CASSQTVGQPQHF

v_gene: TRBV19
j_gene: TRBJ2-1
abundance: .
CDR3aa: CASSIGSAAEQFF

v_gene: TRBV7-2
j_gene: TRBJ2-7
abundance: .
CDR3aa: CASSPRTGSLREQYF

v_gene: TRBV11-3
j_gene: TRBJ2-7
abundance: once
CDR3aa: CASSSYRVFSYEQYF

v_gene: TRBV5-6
j_gene: TRBJ1-4
abundance: once
CDR3aa: CASGTGVISEKLFF

v_gene: TRBV2
j_gene: TRBJ1-2
abundance: .
CDR3aa: CASRSSTGAGYTF

v_gene: TRBV6-4
j_gene: TRBJ1-1
abundance: .
CDR3aa: CASSRGNTEAFF

v_gene: TRBV7-9
j_gene: TRBJ1-3
abundance: .
CDR3aa: CASSHKQSSGNTIYF

v_gene: TRBV7-3
j_gene: TRBJ2-3
abundance: .
CDR3aa: CASSLGLASDTQYF

v_gene: TRBV30
j_gene: TRBJ1-4
abundance: .
CDR3aa: CAWSMGQGAQKLFF